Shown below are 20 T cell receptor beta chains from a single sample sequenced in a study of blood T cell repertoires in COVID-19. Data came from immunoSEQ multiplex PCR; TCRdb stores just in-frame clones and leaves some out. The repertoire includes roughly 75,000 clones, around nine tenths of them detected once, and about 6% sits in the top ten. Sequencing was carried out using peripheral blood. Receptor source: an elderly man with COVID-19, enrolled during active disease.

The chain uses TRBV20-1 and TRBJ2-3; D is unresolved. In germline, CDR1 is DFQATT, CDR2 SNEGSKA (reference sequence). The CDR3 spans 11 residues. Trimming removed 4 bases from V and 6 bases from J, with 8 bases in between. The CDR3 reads CSATPEDTQYF. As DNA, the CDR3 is TGCAGTGCTACTCCCGAGGATACGCAGTATTTT.

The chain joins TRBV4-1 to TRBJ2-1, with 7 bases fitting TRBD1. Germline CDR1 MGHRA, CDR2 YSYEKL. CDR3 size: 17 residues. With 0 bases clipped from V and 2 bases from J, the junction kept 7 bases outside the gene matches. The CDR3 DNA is TGCGCCAGCAGCCAAGATTGGGGGCAGGGGGCCTACAATGAGCAGTTCTTC. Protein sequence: CASSQDWGQGAYNEQFF.

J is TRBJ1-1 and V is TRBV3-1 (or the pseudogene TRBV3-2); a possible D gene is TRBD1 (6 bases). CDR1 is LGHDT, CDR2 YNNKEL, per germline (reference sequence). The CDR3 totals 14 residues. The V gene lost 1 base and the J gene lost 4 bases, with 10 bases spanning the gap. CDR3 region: CASSQVTGTTEAFF. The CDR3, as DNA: TGTGCCAGCAGCCAAGTCACAGGGACCACTGAAGCTTTCTTT.

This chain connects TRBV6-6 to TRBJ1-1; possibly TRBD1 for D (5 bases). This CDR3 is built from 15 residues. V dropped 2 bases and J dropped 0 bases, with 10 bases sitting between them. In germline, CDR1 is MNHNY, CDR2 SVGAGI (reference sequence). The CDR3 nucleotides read TGTGCCAGCAGTTACGGGGCAGCGTTGAACACTGAAGCTTTCTTT. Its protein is CASSYGAALNTEAFF.

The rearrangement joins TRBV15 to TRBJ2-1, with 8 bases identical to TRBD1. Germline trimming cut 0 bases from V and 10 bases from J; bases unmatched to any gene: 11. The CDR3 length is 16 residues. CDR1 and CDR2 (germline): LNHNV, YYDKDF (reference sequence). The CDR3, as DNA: TGTGCCACCAGCAGAGATCGGCAGGGGGCCTCGAGGGAGCAGTTCTTC. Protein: CATSRDRQGASREQFF. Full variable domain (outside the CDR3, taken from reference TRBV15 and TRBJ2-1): DAMVIQNPRYQVTQFGKPVTLSCSQTLNHNVMYWYQQKSSQAPKLLFHYYDKDFNNEADTPDNFQSRRPNTSFCFLDIRSPGLGDTAMYLCATSRDRQGASREQFFGPGTRLTVL.

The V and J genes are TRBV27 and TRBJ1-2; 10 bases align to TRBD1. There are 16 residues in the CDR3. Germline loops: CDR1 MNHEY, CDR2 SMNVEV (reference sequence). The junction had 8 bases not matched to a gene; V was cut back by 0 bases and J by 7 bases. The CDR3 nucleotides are TGTGCCAGCAGTTTATCGTTGGGGACAGGGGTGGGTGGCTACACCTTC. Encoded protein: CASSLSLGTGVGGYTF.

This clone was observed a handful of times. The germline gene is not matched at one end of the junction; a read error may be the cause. The CDR3, as DNA: TGTGCCAGCAGCTTACGAGAGTGGGGGACAGCCGTCTTC. This translates into CASSLREWGTAVF. The chain couples TRBV11-3 to TRBJ2-7; 7 nucleotides align to TRBD1. Per germline, CDR1 SGHNT and CDR2 YENEEA. The CDR3 has 13 amino acids.

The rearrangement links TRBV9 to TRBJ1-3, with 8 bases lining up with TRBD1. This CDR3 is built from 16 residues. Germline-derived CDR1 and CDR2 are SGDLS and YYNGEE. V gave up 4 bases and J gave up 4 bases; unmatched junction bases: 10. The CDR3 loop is CASSPTDRGIGNTIYF. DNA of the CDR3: TGTGCCAGCAGCCCCACCGACAGGGGCATCGGAAACACCATATATTTT.

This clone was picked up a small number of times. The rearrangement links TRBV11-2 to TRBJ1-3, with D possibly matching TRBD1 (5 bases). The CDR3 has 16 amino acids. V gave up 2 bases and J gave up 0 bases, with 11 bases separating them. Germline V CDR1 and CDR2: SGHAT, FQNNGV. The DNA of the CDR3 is TGTGCCAGCAGCTTATGGACCCAGGGCTCTGGAAACACCATATATTTT. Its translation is CASSLWTQGSGNTIYF.

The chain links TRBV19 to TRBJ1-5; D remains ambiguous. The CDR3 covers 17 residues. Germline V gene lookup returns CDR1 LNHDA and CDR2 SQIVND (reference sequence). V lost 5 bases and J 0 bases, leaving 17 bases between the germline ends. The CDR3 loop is CASSPREGWSSNQPQHF. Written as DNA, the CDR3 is TGTGCCAGTAGTCCCCGTGAGGGCTGGAGTAGCAATCAGCCCCAGCATTTT.

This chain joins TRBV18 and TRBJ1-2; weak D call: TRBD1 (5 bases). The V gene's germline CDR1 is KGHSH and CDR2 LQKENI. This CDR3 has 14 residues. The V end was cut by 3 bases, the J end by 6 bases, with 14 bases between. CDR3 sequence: CASSPLGQGHGYTF. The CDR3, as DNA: TGTGCCAGCTCACCCCTGGGTCAGGGCCATGGCTACACCTTC.

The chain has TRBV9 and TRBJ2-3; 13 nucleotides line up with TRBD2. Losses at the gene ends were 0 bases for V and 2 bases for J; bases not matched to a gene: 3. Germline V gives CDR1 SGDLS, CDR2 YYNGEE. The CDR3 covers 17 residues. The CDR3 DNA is TGTGCCAGCAGCGTAGCCGGGACTAGCGGGGCCACAGATACGCAGTATTTT. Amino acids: CASSVAGTSGATDTQYF.

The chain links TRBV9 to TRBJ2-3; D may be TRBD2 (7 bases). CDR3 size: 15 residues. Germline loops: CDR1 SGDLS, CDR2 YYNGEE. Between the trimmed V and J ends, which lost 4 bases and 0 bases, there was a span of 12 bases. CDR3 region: CASSPTGGSTDTQYF. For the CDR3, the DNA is TGTGCCAGCAGCCCGACGGGGGGCAGCACAGATACGCAGTATTTT.

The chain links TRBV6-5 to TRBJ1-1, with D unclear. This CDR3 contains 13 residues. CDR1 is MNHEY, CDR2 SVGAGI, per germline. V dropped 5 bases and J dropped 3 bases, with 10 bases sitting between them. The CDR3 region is CASSPGRDTEAFF. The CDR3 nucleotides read TGTGCCAGCAGTCCGGGGAGGGACACTGAAGCTTTCTTT.

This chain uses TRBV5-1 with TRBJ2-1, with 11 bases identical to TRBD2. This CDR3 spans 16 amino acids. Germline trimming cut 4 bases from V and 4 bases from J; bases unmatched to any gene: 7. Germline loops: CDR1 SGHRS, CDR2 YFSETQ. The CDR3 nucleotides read TGCGCCAGCAGCCCTGGGACTAGCGGTAATTACAATGAGCAGTTCTTC. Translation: CASSPGTSGNYNEQFF.

CDR3 coding DNA: TGTGCCAGTAGGACAACGGGCAGGGCGACTAATGAAAAACTGTTTTTT. This gives the protein CASRTTGRATNEKLFF. The chain employs TRBV19 and TRBJ1-4, with a weak D call TRBD1 (5 bases). The germline gives CDR1 LNHDA, CDR2 SQIVND (reference sequence). CDR3 size: 16 residues. V lost 6 bases and J lost 2, with 16 bases in between.

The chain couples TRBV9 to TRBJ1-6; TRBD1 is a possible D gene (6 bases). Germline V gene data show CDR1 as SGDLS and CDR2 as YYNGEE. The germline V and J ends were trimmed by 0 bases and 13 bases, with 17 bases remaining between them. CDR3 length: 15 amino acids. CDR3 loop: CASSVDRDTLVPLHF. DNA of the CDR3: TGTGCCAGCAGCGTAGACCGGGACACCCTTGTGCCCCTCCACTTT.

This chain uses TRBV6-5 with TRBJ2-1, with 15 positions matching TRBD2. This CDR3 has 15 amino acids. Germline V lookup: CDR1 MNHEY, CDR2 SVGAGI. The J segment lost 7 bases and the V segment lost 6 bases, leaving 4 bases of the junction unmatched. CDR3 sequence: CASRGLAGGSNEQFF. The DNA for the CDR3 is TGTGCCAGCAGAGGACTAGCGGGGGGGTCAAATGAGCAGTTCTTC.

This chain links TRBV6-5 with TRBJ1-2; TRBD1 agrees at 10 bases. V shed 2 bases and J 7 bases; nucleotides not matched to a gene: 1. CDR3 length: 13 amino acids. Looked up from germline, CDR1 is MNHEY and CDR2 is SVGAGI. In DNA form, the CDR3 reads TGTGCCAGCAGTTACGGGGACAGGGGTGGCTACACCTTC. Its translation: CASSYGDRGGYTF.

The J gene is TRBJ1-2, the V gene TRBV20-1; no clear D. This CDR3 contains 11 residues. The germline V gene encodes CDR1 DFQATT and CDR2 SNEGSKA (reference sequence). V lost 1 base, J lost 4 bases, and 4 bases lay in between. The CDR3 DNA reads TGCAGTGCTAGAGTTCTCTATGGCTACACCTTC. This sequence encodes CSARVLYGYTF.